Presented here are 7 T cell receptor beta chains from one specimen sequenced in a study of cytomegalovirus exposure and HLA in healthy donors. Primers for the PCR totalled 60 Vbeta and 13 Jbeta. The data were produced by immunoSEQ multiplex PCR, yet TCRdb's version contains in-frame clones alone and is incomplete. The table shows 140,000 or so clones, with 60% to 80% occurring only once. Source material: PBMCs. All receptors come from a woman aged 25-40 years in good health and CMV-seronegative.

The V gene is TRBV28, the J gene TRBJ1-2; D is uncertain. CDR3 size: 13 residues. Trimming removed 6 bases from V and 4 bases from J, with 12 bases in between. Looked up from germline, CDR1 is MDHEN and CDR2 is SYDVKM. The CDR3 region is CASSPEVSYGYTF. CDR3 DNA: TGTGCCAGCAGCCCCGAGGTTAGCTATGGCTACACCTTC.

The gene calls are TRBV5-6 and TRBJ1-5, with 9 positions matching TRBD1. V lost 4 bases to trimming and J lost 2 bases; unmatched junction nucleotides: 10. This CDR3 is built from 17 residues. The germline CDR1 and CDR2 sequences are SGHDT and YYEEEE. The CDR3 DNA is TGTGCCAGCAGCGACGGACAGGGGACGATTGGCAATCAGCCCCAGCATTTT. It codes for CASSDGQGTIGNQPQHF.

This chain joins TRBV27 and TRBJ2-3; 8 bases line up with TRBD1. The CDR3 totals 16 residues. Germline lookup yields CDR1 MNHEY and CDR2 SMNVEV (reference sequence). V shed 2 bases and J 4 bases; nucleotides not matched to a gene: 8. The CDR3 coding sequence is TGTGCCAGCAGTTTACATGGACAGGGAATGGCAGATACGCAGTATTTT. It specifies CASSLHGQGMADTQYF.

CDR3 DNA sequence: TGTGCCAGCAGCTTGGGGACAGTCAAAGAGACCCAGTACTTC. Protein: CASSLGTVKETQYF. The V gene is TRBV5-4, the J gene TRBJ2-5; a possible D gene is TRBD1 (6 bases). This CDR3 has 14 amino acids. V lost 0 bases and J lost 3, with 9 bases in between. Germline CDR1 SGHNT, CDR2 YYREEE (reference sequence).

This rearrangement joins TRBV7-6 to TRBJ2-1; D gene unclear. Germline V gene sequence: CDR1 SGHVS, CDR2 FNYEAQ. V was shortened by 2 bases and J by 6 bases, with 8 bases between the two germline ends. The CDR3 has 13 amino acids. CDR3 nucleotide sequence: TGTGCCAGCAGCTTACCAGTGATCAATGAGCAGTTCTTC. The encoded protein is CASSLPVINEQFF.

The V and J genes are TRBV27 and TRBJ1-1; D is undetermined. The germline gives CDR1 MNHEY, CDR2 SMNVEV (reference sequence). This CDR3 spans 12 amino acids. Deletions cut 2 bases from V and 11 bases from J, with 12 bases between. DNA of the CDR3: TGTGCCAGCAGTTTACCCCCGGGTAGGGCTTTCTTT. This sequence encodes CASSLPPGRAFF.

The gene calls are TRBV29-1 and TRBJ1-2; D gene uncertain. V dropped 5 bases and J dropped 3 bases, with 16 bases sitting between them. The CDR3 has 14 residues. Germline-derived CDR1 and CDR2 are SQVTM and ANQGSEA. The CDR3 sequence: CSVKTRLADYGYTF. In nucleotides, the CDR3 is TGCAGCGTTAAAACCAGACTGGCAGACTATGGCTACACCTTC.